This T cell receptor (beta chain) was sequenced for a study of monozygotic twins with cystic fibrosis. V shed 6 bases, J shed 5 bases, and the junction held 5 bases outside the gene matches. The germline V gene encodes CDR1 MNHEY and CDR2 SMNVEV (reference sequence). The CDR3 totals 13 residues. Measured with immunoSEQ multiplex PCR; TCRdb has only the in-frame clones, and not every one. The sample shows some 11,000 clones, 95% to 97% of them seen only once. The TCR comes from a boy aged 5-17 years with cystic fibrosis. V gene TRBV27 combines with J gene TRBJ2-5; 8 nucleotides align to TRBD2. The sequencing sample was made of blood. The CDR3, as DNA: TGTGCCAGCAGCTCGGGGGGGTATGAGACCCAGTACTTC. Translation gives CASSSGGYETQYF.